Each of the 19 T cell receptor beta chains below was sequenced from the same sample in a study of T cells in localized non-small cell lung cancer. Data came from immunoSEQ multiplex PCR; TCRdb stores just in-frame clones and leaves some out. The data contain roughly 15,000 clones, around 83% of them singletons. Sequences were derived from peripheral blood, sampled before any cancer treatment. The receptors were gathered from a male donor older than 55 with stage I lung adenocarcinoma.

The CDR3 region has the DNA TGTGCCAGCAGCCCCCTCGAGACCCCCGGCCAGCCCCAGCATTTT. It is translated as CASSPLETPGQPQHF. The rearrangement joins TRBV7-2 to TRBJ1-5; D is unclear. In germline, CDR1 is SGHTA, CDR2 FQGNSA. Deletions cut 5 bases from V and 7 bases from J, with 18 bases between. This CDR3 is built from 15 residues.

The CDR3 DNA reads TGCAGCGTTGAGACAGGGGGCTACGAGCAGTACTTC. Translating gives CSVETGGYEQYF. V usage is TRBV29-1 and J usage is TRBJ2-7, with TRBD1 matching over 9 bases. Germline V gene sequence: CDR1 SQVTM, CDR2 ANQGSEA. V lost 3 bases and J lost 3; bases outside the gene matches: 0. The CDR3 runs 12 residues.

This clone has only a few counts. The chain has TRBV7-9 and TRBJ1-5, with 11 positions matching TRBD1. This CDR3 has 16 amino acids. V was clipped by 3 bases and J by 3 bases; unmatched bases: 4. Germline V lookup: CDR1 SEHNR, CDR2 FQNEAQ (reference sequence). The CDR3 region has the DNA TGTGCCAGCAGCTTTGGGACAGGGGGTACCAATCAGCCCCAGCATTTT. It codes for CASSFGTGGTNQPQHF.

This clone was counted a single time. The V call is TRBV18, the J call TRBJ1-1; D possibly corresponds to TRBD1 (6 bases). V lost 0 bases and J 4 bases, leaving 12 bases between the germline ends. Germline CDR1 reads KGHSH; CDR2 reads LQKENI. CDR3 length: 15 amino acids. Written as DNA, the CDR3 is TGTGCCAGCTCACCACCGGGTAGGGGGAGCACTGAAGCTTTCTTT. It yields the protein CASSPPGRGSTEAFF.

The chain couples TRBV7-8 to TRBJ2-3, with D possibly TRBD2 on 6 matching bases. The length of the CDR3 is 16 residues. Trimming took 1 base from V and 5 from J, leaving 16 bases between them. Germline-derived CDR1 and CDR2 are SGHVS and FQNEAQ. CDR3 nucleotides: TGTGCCAGCAGCTTAGGGGCGGGACTGCAACTAGATACGCAGTATTTT. It encodes CASSLGAGLQLDTQYF.

The chain employs TRBV5-4 and TRBJ2-6; no clear D. Trimming removed 3 bases at V and 1 base at J, with 2 bases between. CDR3 length: 13 amino acids. The germline V gene encodes CDR1 SGHNT and CDR2 YYREEE (reference sequence). The CDR3 bases are TGTGCCAGCAGCTGGTCTGGGGCCAACGTCCTGACTTTC. Translating gives CASSWSGANVLTF.

J is TRBJ2-2 and V is TRBV19, with 7 nucleotides matching TRBD1. The CDR3 spans 14 residues. Germline V gene sequence: CDR1 LNHDA, CDR2 SQIVND (reference sequence). Unmatched junction bases numbered 3, after V lost 8 bases and J lost 0 bases. DNA for the CDR3: TGTGCCAGTTCGGGACAGTCGAACACCGGGGAGCTGTTTTTT. Amino acid sequence: CASSGQSNTGELFF.

This clone was observed a handful of times. The rearrangement links TRBV15 to TRBJ1-1, with D unclear. V was cut by 3 bases and J by 2 bases, with 10 bases left in between. In germline, CDR1 is LNHNV, CDR2 YYDKDF (reference sequence). CDR3 size: 14 residues. The CDR3, as DNA: TGTGCCACCAGCAGTGTTCTGTCCAACACTGAAGCTTTCTTT. It specifies CATSSVLSNTEAFF.

V and J are TRBV6-5 and TRBJ1-1; D possibly corresponds to TRBD1 (5 bases). The V end was cut by 7 bases, the J end by 5 bases, with 17 bases between. Per the germline V gene, CDR1 is MNHEY and CDR2 is SVGAGI. The CDR3 sequence is 14 residues long. The CDR3 reads CASTTRGAWTEAFF. CDR3 DNA sequence: TGTGCCAGCACCACACGAGGGGCTTGGACTGAAGCTTTCTTT.

V gene TRBV4-1 combines with J gene TRBJ2-1, with D perhaps TRBD1 or TRBD2 (5 bases each). The V gene lost 4 bases and the J gene lost 4 bases, with 11 bases spanning the gap. CDR1 is MGHRA, CDR2 YSYEKL, per germline. The CDR3 contains 14 residues. CDR3 bases: TGCGCCAGCAGCCCCTTGGGGGTTTACAATGAGCAGTTCTTC. Translating it yields CASSPLGVYNEQFF.

This clone was observed a few times. This chain joins TRBV28 and TRBJ2-7; 7 bases match TRBD1. The V and J ends lost 1 base and 5 bases, in that order; junction bases with no gene match: 11. The CDR3 spans 16 residues. The germline V gene has CDR1 MDHEN and CDR2 SYDVKM. The DNA for the CDR3 is TGTGCCAGCAGTTTATCCCTGGTGGGGACAGTGGACGAGCAGTACTTC. Its protein product is CASSLSLVGTVDEQYF.

This clone has a single count. This chain uses TRBV5-4 with TRBJ2-4; D gene ambiguous. This CDR3 has 15 amino acids. V lost 0 bases and J lost 3, with 10 bases in between. Germline loops: CDR1 SGHNT, CDR2 YYREEE (reference sequence). As DNA, the CDR3 is TGTGCCAGCAGCTTGGCCGGCAGCCTCAAAAACATTCAGTACTTC. The encoded protein is CASSLAGSLKNIQYF.

The chain couples TRBV27 to TRBJ1-5; D gene uncertain. The V end lost 0 bases, the J end lost 7 bases, and 10 bases lay between the germline ends. CDR1 is MNHEY, CDR2 SMNVEV, per germline (reference sequence). The CDR3 has 14 amino acids. CDR3 sequence (DNA): TGTGCCAGCAGTTTATCGTTTTTGAAGCAGCCCCAGCATTTT. This translates into CASSLSFLKQPQHF.

The chain combines TRBV4-3 with TRBJ2-7; D is uncertain. The germline V gene has CDR1 LGHNA and CDR2 YSLEER. The CDR3 is 15 amino acids. V was pared by 0 bases and J by 3 bases, with 12 bases between. CDR3 bases: TGCGCCAGCAGCCAAGATCGCGGCCCCTTCTACGAGCAGTACTTC. Translating it yields CASSQDRGPFYEQYF.

The V call is TRBV28, the J call TRBJ2-1; 9 positions agree with TRBD2. Germline V lookup: CDR1 MDHEN, CDR2 SYDVKM. The CDR3 is 17 amino acids. Germline trimming cut 0 bases from V and 4 bases from J; bases unmatched to any gene: 7. The CDR3, as DNA: TGTGCCAGCAGTTTATGGGCCGCCAGCGGGGGGTACAATGAGCAGTTCTTC. It codes for CASSLWAASGGYNEQFF.

The chain recombines TRBV7-9 with TRBJ1-3; weak D call: TRBD1 (6 bases). CDR3 size: 16 residues. Per the germline V gene, CDR1 is SEHNR and CDR2 is FQNEAQ (reference sequence). Trimming took off 5 bases at V and 0 bases at J, with 14 bases between the two ends. CDR3 amino acids: CASSRLRQDSGNTIYF. CDR3 nucleotides: TGTGCCAGCAGCCGACTACGACAGGACTCTGGAAACACCATATATTTT.

The V and J genes are TRBV19 and TRBJ1-1; 10 bases match TRBD1. The CDR3 extends over 15 amino acids. CDR1 and CDR2 (germline): LNHDA, SQIVND (reference sequence). The junction had 8 bases not matched to a gene; V was cut back by 6 bases and J by 4 bases. The CDR3 region is CASSLTGTGVTEAFF. The CDR3 bases are TGTGCCAGTAGCCTCACCGGGACAGGGGTCACTGAAGCTTTCTTT.

This clone was counted a single time. V usage is TRBV2 and J usage is TRBJ1-5; D uncertain. The CDR3 spans 15 residues. V lost 7 bases, J lost 0 bases, and 13 bases lay in between. Germline loops: CDR1 SNHLY, CDR2 FYNNEI. The CDR3 is CASTHPGDSNQPQHF. CDR3 nucleotides: TGTGCCAGCACCCACCCCGGGGATAGCAATCAGCCCCAGCATTTT.

The chain employs TRBV30 and TRBJ2-1, with 15 nucleotides matching TRBD2. This CDR3 contains 18 residues. J lost 7 bases, V lost 2 bases, and 12 bases had no gene match. Germline V CDR1 and CDR2: GTSNPN, SVGIG (reference sequence). The CDR3 DNA is TGTGCCTGGAGTTCCCCCTCGGGGACTAGCGGGAGGATAAATGAGCAGTTCTTC. Protein: CAWSSPSGTSGRINEQFF. Drawing the rest from reference TRBV30 and TRBJ2-1, the complete variable domain is SQTIHQWPATLVQPVGSPLSLECTVEGTSNPNLYWYRQAAGRGLQLLFYSVGIGQISSEVPQNLSASRPQDRQFILSSKKLLLSDSGFYLCAWSSPSGTSGRINEQFFGPGTRLTVL.